The following is a T cell receptor beta chain sequence with its context. No antigen is known for it. No base quality values were provided; no much bigger clone lies one nucleotide off. Receptors were amplified or captured by 5' RACE. Sequenced using a NextSeq 500. In the TCR library protocol, unique molecular identifiers were attached to individual cDNA molecules to correct for PCR bias and sequencing error. Both TCR alpha and beta chains were sequenced, and tight co-correlation was observed between alpha and beta sequence abundances in each sample. As for how the authors treated the data: Decombinator V4 was used to annotate the V gene, J gene and CDR3 of the TCR sequences. Expanded TCRs were defined as changing significantly between any two time points under a Poisson model with p below 0.0001. TCR abundances were normalised to the total number of TCRs sequenced per sample and were expressed as counts per million. TRAV1-2 paired with TRAJ12, TRAJ20 or TRAJ33 defined MAIT TCRs, while TRAV10 paired with TRAJ18 defined iNKT TCRs. VDJdb, accessed 1 November 2021, was searched for CMV, EBV and SARS-CoV-2 annotated TCRs, with TCRs annotated for multiple antigens excluded. TCRdb itself trimmed the public reads at Q25 with fastp, ran MiXCR and retained productive beta chains. Every CDR3 protein is listed once, alongside the most common genes and DNA of its rows. V and J calls and clone size were set by TCRdb, not the authors. For this sample there are approximately 89,000 distinct CDR3 sequences; around 15% appear just once. The ten top clones hold about 3% of the sample.

The entry originates in a study of early T cells in non-severe SARS-CoV-2 infection (dated by TCRdb to the early 2020s). Regarding the research as a whole: TCR sequencing used bulk RNA from unsorted whole blood, so alpha and beta chains could not be paired. Study-wide findings and limitations: VDJdb matching was skewed toward anti-spike CD8 responses and likely underestimated virus-specific expansions by missing private and CD4 specificities.

This was a case-control study nested in a cohort of healthcare workers in London, UK, who had nasopharyngeal swab PCR tests and blood samples taken every week. Healthcare workers were recruited during the week of the UK lockdown, between 23 and 31 March 2020, and followed weekly for up to roughly 16 weeks. Deletion took 3 bases off V and 3 bases off J, with a span of 9 bases between the germline ends. In the germline V gene (reference sequence), CDR1 corresponds to MNHEY and CDR2 to SMNVEV. The CDR3 contains 13 residues, cysteine and phenylalanine counted. The kept DNA is CDR3 alone, 39 bases in frame from the first base.

This TCR was recovered from an adult who was a healthcare worker with PCR-confirmed SARS-CoV-2 infection or an uninfected control (not recorded which). The chain links TRBV27 with TRBJ2-7; no D segment can be confidently identified. Sequencing used whole blood. This receptor has the CDR3 CASSLGDGYEQYF. Here is the DNA: TGTGCCAGCAGTTTGGGCGACGGCTACGAGCAGTACTTC.